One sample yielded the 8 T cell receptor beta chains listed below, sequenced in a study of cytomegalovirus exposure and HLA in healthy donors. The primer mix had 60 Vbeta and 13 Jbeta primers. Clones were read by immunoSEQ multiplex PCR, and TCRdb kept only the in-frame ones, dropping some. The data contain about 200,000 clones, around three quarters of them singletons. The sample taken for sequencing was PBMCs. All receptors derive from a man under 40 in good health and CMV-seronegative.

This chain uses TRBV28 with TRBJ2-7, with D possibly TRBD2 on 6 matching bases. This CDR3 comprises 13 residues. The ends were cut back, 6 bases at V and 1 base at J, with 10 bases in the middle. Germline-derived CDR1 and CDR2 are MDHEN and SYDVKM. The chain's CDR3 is CASRPRGSYEQYF. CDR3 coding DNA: TGTGCCAGCAGACCTCGGGGGTCCTACGAGCAGTACTTC.

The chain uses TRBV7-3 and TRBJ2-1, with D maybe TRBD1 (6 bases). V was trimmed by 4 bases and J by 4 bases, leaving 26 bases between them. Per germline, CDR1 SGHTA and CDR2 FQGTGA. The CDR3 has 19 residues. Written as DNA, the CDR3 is TGTGCCAGCAGCTCCCACGTACCCCACAGGGTCGCCCCTTACAATGAGCAGTTCTTC. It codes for CASSSHVPHRVAPYNEQFF.

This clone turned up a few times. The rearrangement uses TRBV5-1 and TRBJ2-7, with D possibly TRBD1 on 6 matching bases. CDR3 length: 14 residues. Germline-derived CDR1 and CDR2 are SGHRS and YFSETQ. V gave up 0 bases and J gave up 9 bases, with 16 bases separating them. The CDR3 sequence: CASSLVQGQATQYF. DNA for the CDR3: TGCGCCAGCAGCTTGGTTCAGGGACAAGCGACGCAGTACTTC.

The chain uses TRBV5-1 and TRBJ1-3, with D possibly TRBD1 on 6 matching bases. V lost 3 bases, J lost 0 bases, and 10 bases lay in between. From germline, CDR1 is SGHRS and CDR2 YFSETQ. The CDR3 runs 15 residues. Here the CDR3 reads CASSSLTGSGNTIYF. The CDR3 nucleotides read TGCGCCAGCAGCTCCCTGACAGGCTCTGGAAACACCATATATTTT.

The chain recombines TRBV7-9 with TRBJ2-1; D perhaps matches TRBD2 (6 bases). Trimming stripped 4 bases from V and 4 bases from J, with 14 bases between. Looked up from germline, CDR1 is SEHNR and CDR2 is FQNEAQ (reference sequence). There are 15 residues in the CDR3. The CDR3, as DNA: TGTGCCAGCAGCTCCCAAGCGGAGGGATACAATGAGCAGTTCTTC. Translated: CASSSQAEGYNEQFF.

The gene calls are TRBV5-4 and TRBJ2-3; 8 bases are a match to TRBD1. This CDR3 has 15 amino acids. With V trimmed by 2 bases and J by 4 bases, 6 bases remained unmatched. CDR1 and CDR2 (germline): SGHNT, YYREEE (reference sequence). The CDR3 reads CASSFDRGFADTQYF. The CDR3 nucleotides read TGTGCCAGCAGCTTCGACAGGGGCTTCGCAGATACGCAGTATTTT.

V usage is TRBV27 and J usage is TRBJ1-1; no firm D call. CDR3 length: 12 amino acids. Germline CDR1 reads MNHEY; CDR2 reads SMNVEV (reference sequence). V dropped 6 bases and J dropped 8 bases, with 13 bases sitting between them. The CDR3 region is CASRHEFGEAFF. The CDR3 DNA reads TGTGCCAGCAGGCACGAATTCGGGGAAGCTTTCTTT.

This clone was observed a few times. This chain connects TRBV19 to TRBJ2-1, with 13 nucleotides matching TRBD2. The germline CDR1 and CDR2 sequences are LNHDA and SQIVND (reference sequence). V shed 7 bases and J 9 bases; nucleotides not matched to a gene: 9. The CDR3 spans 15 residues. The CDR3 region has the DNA TGTGCCAGTACCCTACTAGCGGGAGGGCATATTGAGCAGTTCTTC. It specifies CASTLLAGGHIEQFF.